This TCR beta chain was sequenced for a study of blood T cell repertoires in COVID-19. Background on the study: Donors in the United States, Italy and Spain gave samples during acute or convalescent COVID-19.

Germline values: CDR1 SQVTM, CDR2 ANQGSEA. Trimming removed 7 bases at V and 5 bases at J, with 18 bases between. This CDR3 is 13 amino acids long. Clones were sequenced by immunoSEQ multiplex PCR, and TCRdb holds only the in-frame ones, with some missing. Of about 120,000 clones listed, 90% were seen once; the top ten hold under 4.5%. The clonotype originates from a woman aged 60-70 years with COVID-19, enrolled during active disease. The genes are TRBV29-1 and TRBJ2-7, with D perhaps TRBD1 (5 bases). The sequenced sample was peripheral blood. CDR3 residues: CSAVPGPLDEQYF. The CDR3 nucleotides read TGCAGCGCCGTACCAGGGCCCCTAGACGAGCAGTACTTC.